Sequencing of this T cell receptor beta chain was carried out in a study of blood T cells in healthy people across ages. The use of a sample-barcoded 5' primer and a J-beta primer mix characterized a second PCR of roughly 6 to 12 cycles. TCRdb analysed the 5' RACE reads with MiXCR anew, one entry per CDR3 protein. The repertoire includes about 600,000 distinct CDR3 sequences, about 45% of them detected once, and 20% to 25% sits in the top ten. In germline, CDR1 is SQVTM, CDR2 ANQGSEA. This CDR3 region has 14 residues. J gave up 3 bases and V 6 bases, and 9 bases lay outside the gene matches. The clonotype comes from a man older than 75 in good health. The chain uses TRBV29-1 and TRBJ1-1; TRBD1 matches 8 bases. The source material was blood. The CDR3 DNA follows: TGCAGCGTCTCCTCTACAGGGGGTGACACTGAAGCTTTCTTT. Translation gives CSVSSTGGDTEAFF. The full variable domain, with the rest looked up from reference TRBV29-1 and TRBJ1-1, is SAVISQKPSRDICQRGTSLTIQCQVDSQVTMMFWYRQQPGQSLTLIATANQGSEATYESGFVIDKFPISRPNLTFSTLTVSNMSPEDSSIYLCSVSSTGGDTEAFFGQGTRLTVV.